The TCR beta chain described here comes from a study of T cells in Graves' hyperthyroidism and ophthalmopathy (dated by TCRdb to the late 2010s). In terms of the full investigation: Peripheral blood samples were taken at the time of initial diagnosis, prior to any treatment. A discovery cohort of about 95 patients, about 40 with Graves' ophthalmopathy and about 60 with stable Graves' hyperthyroidism, was used to find distinguishing TCR V-J signatures. An independent validation cohort of under 20 hyperthyroidism patients and over 15 patients who later progressed to ophthalmopathy tested prospective prediction of ophthalmopathy. The 100 discovery patients were divided at random into training and test sets in a 7:3 ratio. In addition, the study compared T-cell repertoires in thyroid tissue and in blood from roughly six Graves' hyperthyroidism patients. Once sampling was done, hyperthyroidism patients were given methimazole at a starting dose of 30 mg daily, whereas ophthalmopathy patients were given high-dose intravenous methylprednisolone. TCR Vbeta CDR3 sequencing of approximately 140 peripheral blood samples (43 ophthalmopathy, 70 to 85 hyperthyroidism and approximately 17 progressor patients) is reported in the paper.

The sample holds many counts of this clonotype. Its antigen target is currently unknown. Qualities for individual bases were not recorded, and no much larger clone is one base off. From cysteine to phenylalanine, the CDR3 is 15 amino acids long. The DNA shown is the 45-base CDR3, in frame from base 1. At the junction V is shortened by 4 bases and J by 1 base; bases outside the gene matches: 3. The germline V gene sets CDR1 to MNHNS and CDR2 to SASEGT. TCR beta CDR3 regions were amplified from RNA transcripts. A first-round RT-PCR of the TCR CDR3 used the HTBI primer set with the Qiagen OneStep RT-PCR kit. Libraries were constructed in a second round of multiplex PCR, after which size selection and purification were performed. Paired-end sequencing of the libraries was performed with 100 bp reads on an Illumina HiSeq2000. As for how the authors treated the data: SOAPnuke was used to process the raw data, with reads discarded if the reads contained adapters or uncalled bases, had a mean Phred below 15, or lacked an exact constant-primer or identifier match. High-quality paired reads were merged with COPE v1.2.5, and unique nucleotide sequences were defined as clonotypes. Clonotypes were aligned to IMGT TRBV, TRBD and TRBJ reference segments using MiTCR v1.1. The analysis was restricted to V-J combinations with a frequency above 0.0001, which together covered 99% to 99.2% of the repertoires. A TCS score was defined as the ratio between F50 (clonal expansion) and ExV (chaos), using BLOSUM62-based TCRdist between CDR3 peptides within each V-J. Welch's t-statistics and random forest reduced 450 to 600 V-J features to 13, which were used in a naive Bayes classifier (R e1071). TCRdb ran its own pipeline on the public reads, namely fastp trimming at Q25 and MiXCR clone calling, and kept in-frame beta chains. CDR3 protein sequences are deduplicated, and each keeps its most common genes and DNA. Clone size and V and J calls follow TCRdb, not the original study. Recorded for this sample are around 380,000 distinct CDR3 sequences; approximately 13% of them occurred a single time. Together, the top ten hold less than 25% of the sample.

General conclusions and limits of the study: A model built on a 13 V-J signature distinguished ophthalmopathy from stable hyperthyroidism, reaching 85% to 90% sensitivity and 81.08% specificity in cross-validation and 80%/75% in testing. Sample size was not statistically predetermined, and investigators were not blinded to group allocation. In validation, progression to ophthalmopathy was predicted by the model with nearly 71% sensitivity and 72.22% specificity, a median of 6.5 months before onset. Blood samples also contained most of the expanded thyroid clonotypes (frequency above 0.001), which suggests that blood repertoires may reflect thyroid immune responses.

Hyperthyroidism patients were newly diagnosed, with disease duration under 2 months, and aged 18 to 65 years. Exclusion was applied to patients with uncontrolled infections, other autoimmune diseases, pregnancy or lactation. Diagnoses relied on clinical symptoms, serum thyroxine and TRAb, thyroid ultrasound and orbital computed tomography. For progressor patients, blood was drawn at the first diagnosis of hyperthyroidism, before any ophthalmopathy symptoms had appeared. PBMCs were separated from under 12 ml of fresh peripheral blood using Ficoll-Paque density gradient centrifugation. Progressor patients were first diagnosed with Graves' hyperthyroidism and then developed ophthalmopathy during follow-up. Total RNA was extracted using Trizol reagent, and RNA quality was assessed on an Agilent 2100 Bioanalyzer.

The sample consisted of blood. This sequence was found in a man aged 25-40 years with Graves' hyperthyroidism that later progressed to Graves' ophthalmopathy. The chain is made from TRBV6-1 and TRBJ1-4; 7 central nucleotides agree with TRBD1. The CDR3 has the sequence CASSAYRGTNEKLFF. The nucleotides read TGTGCCAGCAGTGCCTACAGGGGAACTAATGAAAAACTGTTTTTT.